This is a list of T cell receptor beta chains from one sample in a study of neoadjuvant anti-PD-1 for oral cavity cancer. The protocol was immunoSEQ multiplex PCR, while the TCRdb copy is restricted to in-frame clones and leaves out a portion. The table has fewer than 20,000 clones, around 72% seen once. The sequences come from PBMCs, collected before nivolumab (anti-PD-1) treatment. All receptors derive from a person between 40 and 85 years old with oral cavity squamous cell carcinoma. CDR3s include the opening cysteine and the closing phenylalanine or tryptophan. Fields, in order: D gene, V gene, J gene, CDR3 DNA, CDR3 protein. A D gene is named only where the DNA matches it firmly.

>.|TRBV25-1|TRBJ1-4
TGTGCCAGCAGTGACGATCCAACTAATGAAAAACTGTTTTTT
CASSDDPTNEKLFF
>TRBD1|TRBV9|TRBJ2-6
TGTGCCAGCCGGGGACAGACCCCTGGGGCCAACGTCCTGACTTTC
CASRGQTPGANVLTF
>TRBD2|TRBV7-3|TRBJ2-2
TGTGCCAGCAGCTTAATCGGACTAGCGGCTGCGAACACCGGGGAGCTGTTTTTT
CASSLIGLAAANTGELFF
>.|TRBV5-4|TRBJ2-3
TGTGCCAGCAGCTTGCGGTCGGGGATGAGAGATACGCAGTATTTT
CASSLRSGMRDTQYF
>.|TRBV7-8|TRBJ2-1
TGTGCCAGCAGCTTAGGCCCAACAAGGGCCCCTGAGCAGTTCTTC
CASSLGPTRAPEQFF
>.|TRBV2|TRBJ2-7
TGTGCCAGCAGTGAGACAGCCTACGAGCAGTACTTC
CASSETAYEQYF
>.|TRBV9|TRBJ1-4
TGTGCCAGCAGCGTAGACCCGGGACTCACTAATGAAAAACTGTTTTTT
CASSVDPGLTNEKLFF
>.|TRBV6-5|TRBJ2-5
TGTGCCAGCAGTTACTCCGGCGGGACTTATCAAGAGACCCAGTACTTC
CASSYSGGTYQETQYF
>.|TRBV10-1|TRBJ2-2
TGCGCCAGCAGTACGACCCCGACCGGGGAGCTGTTTTTT
CASSTTPTGELFF
>.|TRBV5-4|TRBJ1-1
TGTGCCAGCAGCTCATGGACACTGGGCACTGAAGCTTTCTTT
CASSSWTLGTEAFF